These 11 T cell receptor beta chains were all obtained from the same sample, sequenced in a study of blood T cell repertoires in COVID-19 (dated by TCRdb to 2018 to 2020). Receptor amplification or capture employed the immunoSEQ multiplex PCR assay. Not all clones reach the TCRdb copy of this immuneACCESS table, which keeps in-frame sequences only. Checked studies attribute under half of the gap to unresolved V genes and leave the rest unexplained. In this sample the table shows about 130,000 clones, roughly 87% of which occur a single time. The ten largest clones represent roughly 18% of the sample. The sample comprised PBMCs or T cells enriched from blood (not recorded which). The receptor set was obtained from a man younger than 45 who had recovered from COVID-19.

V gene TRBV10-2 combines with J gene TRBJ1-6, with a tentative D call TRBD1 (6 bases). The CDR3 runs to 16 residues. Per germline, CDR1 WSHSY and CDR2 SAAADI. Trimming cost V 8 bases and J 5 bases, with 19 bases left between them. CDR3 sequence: CASLERGRSDNSPLHF. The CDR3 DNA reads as TGCGCCAGCCTAGAAAGGGGGAGATCCGATAATTCACCCCTCCACTTT.

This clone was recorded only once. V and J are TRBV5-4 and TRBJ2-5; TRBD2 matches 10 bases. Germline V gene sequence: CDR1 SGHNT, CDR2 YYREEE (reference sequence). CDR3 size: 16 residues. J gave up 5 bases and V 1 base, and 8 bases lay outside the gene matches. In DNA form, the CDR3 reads TGTGCCAGCAGCTTGAGTCCTAGCGGGAGATATGAGACCCAGTACTTC. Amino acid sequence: CASSLSPSGRYETQYF. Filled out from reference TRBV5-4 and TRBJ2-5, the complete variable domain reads ETGVTQSPTHLIKTRGQQVTLRCSSQSGHNTVSWYQQALGQGPQFIFQYYREEENGRGNFPPRFSGLQFPNYSSELNVNALELDDSALYLCASSLSPSGRYETQYFGPGTRLLVL.

The CDR3 spells CASSLGTVNQPQHF. For the CDR3, the DNA is TGTGCCAGCAGCTTAGGGACAGTGAATCAGCCCCAGCATTTT. V gene TRBV7-9 combines with J gene TRBJ1-5; D possibly corresponds to TRBD1 (6 bases). Trimming stripped 1 base from V and 4 bases from J, with 8 bases between. CDR3 size: 14 residues. Germline CDR1 and CDR2: SEHNR and FQNEAQ (reference sequence). Supplemented by reference TRBV7-9 and TRBJ1-5, the full variable domain reads DTGVSQNPRHKITKRGQNVTFRCDPISEHNRLYWYRQTLGQGPEFLTYFQNEAQLEKSRLLSDRFSAERPKGSFSTLEIQRTEQGDSAMYLCASSLGTVNQPQHFGDGTRLSIL.

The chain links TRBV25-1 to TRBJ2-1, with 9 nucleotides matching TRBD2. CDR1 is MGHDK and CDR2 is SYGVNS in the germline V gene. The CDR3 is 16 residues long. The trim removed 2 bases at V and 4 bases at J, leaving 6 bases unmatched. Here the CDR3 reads CASSEGGSGRYNEQFF. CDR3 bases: TGTGCCAGCAGTGAAGGGGGTAGCGGGAGATACAATGAGCAGTTCTTC.

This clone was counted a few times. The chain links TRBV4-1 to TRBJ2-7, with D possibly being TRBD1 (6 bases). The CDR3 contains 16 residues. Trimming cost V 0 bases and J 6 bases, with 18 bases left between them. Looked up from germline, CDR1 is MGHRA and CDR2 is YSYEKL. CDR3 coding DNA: TGCGCCAGCAGCCAAGAATCTAACGGGACATCATTCGAGCAGTACTTC. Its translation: CASSQESNGTSFEQYF.

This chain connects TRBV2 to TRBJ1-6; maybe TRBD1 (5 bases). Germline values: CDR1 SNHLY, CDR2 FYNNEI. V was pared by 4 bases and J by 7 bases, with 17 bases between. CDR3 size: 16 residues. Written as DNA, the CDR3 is TGTGCCAGCAGTGTAGATGGGGCAGGGAAAAATTCACCCCTCCACTTT. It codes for CASSVDGAGKNSPLHF.

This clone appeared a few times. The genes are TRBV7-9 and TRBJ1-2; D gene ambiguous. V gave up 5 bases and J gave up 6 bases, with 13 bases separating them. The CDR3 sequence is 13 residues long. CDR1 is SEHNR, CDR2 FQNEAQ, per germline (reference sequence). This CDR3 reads CASSRFLSDGYTF. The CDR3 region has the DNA TGTGCCAGCAGCCGCTTCTTAAGCGATGGCTACACCTTC.

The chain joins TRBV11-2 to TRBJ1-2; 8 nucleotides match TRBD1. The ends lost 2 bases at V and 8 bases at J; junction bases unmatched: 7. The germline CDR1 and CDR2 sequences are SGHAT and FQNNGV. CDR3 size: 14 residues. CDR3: CASSLTDRDSGYTF. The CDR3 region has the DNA TGTGCCAGCAGCTTAACGGACAGGGACTCAGGCTACACCTTC.

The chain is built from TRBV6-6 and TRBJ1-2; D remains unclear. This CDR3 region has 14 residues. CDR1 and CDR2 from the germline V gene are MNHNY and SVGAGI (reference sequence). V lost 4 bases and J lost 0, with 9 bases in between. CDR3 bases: TGTGCCAGCAGTTTAGCCGTCTCTAACTATGGCTACACCTTC. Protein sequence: CASSLAVSNYGYTF.

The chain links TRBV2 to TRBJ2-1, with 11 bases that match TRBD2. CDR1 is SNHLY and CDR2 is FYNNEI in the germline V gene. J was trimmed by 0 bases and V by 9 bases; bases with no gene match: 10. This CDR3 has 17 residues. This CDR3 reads CASRGLAGDSSYNEQFF. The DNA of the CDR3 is TGTGCCAGTAGAGGACTAGCGGGCGACAGCTCCTACAATGAGCAGTTCTTC.

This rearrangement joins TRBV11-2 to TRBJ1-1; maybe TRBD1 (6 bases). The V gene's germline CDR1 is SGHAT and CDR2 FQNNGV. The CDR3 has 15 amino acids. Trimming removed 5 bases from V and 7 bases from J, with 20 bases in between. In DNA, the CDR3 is TGTGCCAGCAGCAAACGAATGGGCCGGGACATTGAAGCTTTCTTT. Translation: CASSKRMGRDIEAFF.